A single sample is the source of the 17 T cell receptor beta chains below, sequenced in a study of OX40 agonist ivuxolimab in advanced cancers. The receptor library was made with the immunoSEQ multiplex PCR assay. TCRdb limited this immuneACCESS table to in-frame rearrangements with V and J called. A share of clones is missing; checked studies link under half to unresolved V genes, and the rest is unexplained. The sample table shows roughly 80,000 clones, and about 85% are seen once. Jointly, the top ten make up less than 0.75% of the sample. This specimen was CD4+ or CD8+ T cells sorted from blood, taken in a trial of the OX40 agonist ivuxolimab. The receptors come from an adult with an advanced solid tumor such as melanoma, head and neck, liver or kidney cancer.

This clone appeared a single time. The chain couples TRBV18 to TRBJ1-5; D is possibly TRBD1 (5 bases). V lost 0 bases to trimming and J lost 1 base, with 16 bases between them. CDR3 length: 18 amino acids. Germline loops: CDR1 KGHSH, CDR2 LQKENI. CDR3: CASSPPTDIPGSNQPQHF. The CDR3, as DNA: TGTGCCAGCTCACCACCGACGGACATCCCTGGGAGCAATCAGCCCCAGCATTTT. Combining the CDR3 with reference TRBV18 and TRBJ1-5 gives the whole variable domain NAGVMQNPRHLVRRRGQEARLRCSPMKGHSHVYWYRQLPEEGLKFMVYLQKENIIDESGMPKERFSAEFPKEGPSILRIQQVVRGDSAAYFCASSPPTDIPGSNQPQHFGDGTRLSIL.

This chain links TRBV5-1 with TRBJ2-3, with a weak D call TRBD1 (5 bases). The CDR3 covers 15 residues. Trimming took off 4 bases at V and 1 base at J, with 13 bases between the two ends. Germline values: CDR1 SGHRS, CDR2 YFSETQ. This CDR3 is CASSVQGLGTDTQYF. CDR3 nucleotide sequence: TGCGCCAGCAGCGTGCAGGGTTTGGGCACAGATACGCAGTATTTT.

This clone was observed once. This sequence joins TRBV29-1 and TRBJ1-1; 9 bases are shared with TRBD1. The V segment lost 7 bases and the J segment 6 bases; nucleotides outside the gene matches: 9. This CDR3 spans 13 amino acids. CDR1 and CDR2 from the germline V gene are SQVTM and ANQGSEA. The CDR3 protein is CSATPGQGSEAFF. CDR3 bases: TGCAGCGCCACACCGGGACAGGGATCTGAAGCTTTCTTT.

The V and J genes are TRBV5-1 and TRBJ2-6; 7 bases line up with TRBD1. After removal of 4 bases from V and 0 bases from J, the junction contained 7 bases not matched to a gene. Germline V lookup: CDR1 SGHRS, CDR2 YFSETQ. The length of the CDR3 is 17 residues. The CDR3: CASSTRDSTSGANVLTF. The CDR3 region has the DNA TGCGCCAGCAGCACCAGGGACAGCACCTCTGGGGCCAACGTCCTGACTTTC.

This chain uses TRBV28 with TRBJ1-2, with unresolved D. Germline-derived CDR1 and CDR2 are MDHEN and SYDVKM. The CDR3 length is 14 residues. Trimming left V 2 bases short and J 4 bases short, with 11 bases between. Written as DNA, the CDR3 is TGTGCCAGCAGTTTAGGCATGGTAGGCTATGGCTACACCTTC. It codes for CASSLGMVGYGYTF.

The V call is TRBV15, the J call TRBJ2-5, with 9 bases lining up with TRBD2. CDR1 LNHNV and CDR2 YYDKDF come from the germline V gene (reference sequence). V gave up 1 base and J gave up 3 bases; unmatched junction bases: 9. CDR3 length: 17 amino acids. The CDR3 sequence is CATSRATRGGGEETQYF. CDR3 coding DNA: TGTGCCACCAGCAGAGCCACAAGGGGCGGGGGGGAAGAGACCCAGTACTTC.

The rearrangement uses TRBV11-3 and TRBJ2-2; D could derive from TRBD1 or TRBD2 (5 bases each). Germline V gene lookup returns CDR1 SGHNT and CDR2 YENEEA. This CDR3 has 16 amino acids. V gave up 4 bases and J gave up 0 bases, with 12 bases separating them. CDR3 in amino acids: CASSYSRDPNTGELFF. The CDR3 DNA is TGTGCCAGCAGCTACAGCCGGGACCCGAACACCGGGGAGCTGTTTTTT.

The CDR3 is CASSQVWYQETQYF. DNA for the CDR3: TGCGCCAGCAGCCAAGTGTGGTACCAAGAGACCCAGTACTTC. This chain connects TRBV4-3 to TRBJ2-5; D call uncertain. Germline V gene sequence: CDR1 LGHNA, CDR2 YSLEER. The V gene lost 1 base and the J gene lost 0 bases, with 6 bases spanning the gap. This CDR3 has 14 residues.

The chain recombines TRBV23-1 with TRBJ1-2, with D maybe TRBD1 (6 bases). TRBV23-1 is known as an ORF, though its function is uncertain. V lost 6 bases, J lost 0 bases, and 14 bases lay in between. CDR3 length: 15 residues. CDR3 residues: CASRQSPGANYGYTF. In nucleotides, the CDR3 is TGCGCCAGCAGACAGTCGCCAGGGGCTAACTATGGCTACACCTTC.

This chain joins TRBV6-5 and TRBJ2-7, with TRBD1 matching 8 bases. Losses at the gene ends were 6 bases for V and 5 bases for J; bases not matched to a gene: 12. Germline V gene lookup returns CDR1 MNHEY and CDR2 SVGAGI. There are 15 residues in the CDR3. This chain's CDR3 is CASSTRRTGFDEQYF. The DNA of the CDR3 is TGTGCCAGCAGCACCCGTAGGACAGGGTTCGACGAGCAGTACTTC.

This clone appeared a few times. The chain combines TRBV25-1 with TRBJ1-2; TRBD1 is a possible D gene (5 bases). The V end was cut by 1 base, the J end by 5 bases, with 5 bases between. Germline CDR1 is MGHDK and CDR2 is SYGVNS. The CDR3 is 12 amino acids. CDR3 loop: CASSESGYGYTF. The CDR3 DNA follows: TGTGCCAGCAGTGAATCAGGGTATGGCTACACCTTC.

This rearrangement joins TRBV2 to TRBJ2-1, with TRBD1 matching over 9 bases. Trimming took 4 bases from V and 2 from J; bases not matched to a gene: 9. This CDR3 region has 17 residues. CDR1 is SNHLY and CDR2 is FYNNEI in the germline V gene. CDR3 coding DNA: TGTGCCAGCAGTGCGCTAATTGGGACAGGGACCTACAATGAGCAGTTCTTC. Translated: CASSALIGTGTYNEQFF.

The chain recombines TRBV5-8 with TRBJ2-1, with TRBD1 matching 11 bases. This CDR3 has 16 amino acids. CDR1 is SGHTS and CDR2 is YDEGEE in the germline V gene. V lost 5 bases and J lost 2; bases outside the gene matches: 6. CDR3 residues: CASRIGTGGTYNEQFF. CDR3 DNA sequence: TGTGCCAGCAGGATTGGGACAGGGGGGACCTACAATGAGCAGTTCTTC.

The rearrangement joins TRBV11-2 to TRBJ1-4, with 9 nucleotides matching TRBD1. The junction had 12 bases not matched to a gene; V was cut back by 5 bases and J by 8 bases. Germline lookup yields CDR1 SGHAT and CDR2 FQNNGV. CDR3 length equals 16 residues. The CDR3 sequence: CASSRGRDRVREKLFF. The CDR3 DNA sequence: TGTGCCAGCAGCCGGGGCAGGGACAGGGTTAGGGAAAAACTGTTTTTT. Full variable domain (missing parts from reference TRBV11-2 and TRBJ1-4): EAGVAQSPRYKIIEKRQSVAFWCNPISGHATLYWYQQILGQGPKLLIQFQNNGVVDDSQLPKDRFSAERLKGVDSTLKIQPAKLEDSAVYLCASSRGRDRVREKLFFGSGTQLSVL.

The chain has TRBV6-5 and TRBJ2-1, with TRBD2 matching over 13 bases. The J segment lost 10 bases and the V segment lost 6 bases, leaving 3 bases of the junction unmatched. This CDR3 spans 13 amino acids. CDR1 MNHEY and CDR2 SVGAGI come from the germline V gene. CDR3 coding DNA: TGTGCCAGCAGATTGGGACTAGCGGGGGAGCAGTTCTTC. Amino acids: CASRLGLAGEQFF.

The rearrangement links TRBV5-1 to TRBJ2-5, with 8 bases matching TRBD2. The V segment lost 2 bases and the J segment 6 bases; nucleotides outside the gene matches: 6. CDR3 length: 14 amino acids. Germline values: CDR1 SGHRS, CDR2 YFSETQ. DNA of the CDR3: TGCGCCAGCAGCTTACTAGCGGATGGCAAGACCCAGTACTTC. It translates to CASSLLADGKTQYF.

This sequence joins TRBV7-3 and TRBJ2-7; unclear D gene. Germline CDR1 SGHTA, CDR2 FQGTGA. Trimming stripped 1 base from V and 1 base from J, with 8 bases between. CDR3 length: 14 residues. DNA for the CDR3: TGTGCCAGCAGCTTAAACGGTAGATCCTACGAGCAGTACTTC. Amino acid sequence: CASSLNGRSYEQYF.